This T cell receptor (beta chain) was retrieved from a study of regulatory T cells in long-lasting Graves disease. Looking at the study overall: Prior antithyroid drug treatment in newly diagnosed Graves' patients lasted under 3 months.

General study results and limits: Comparison showed that persistent patients shared more public clonotypes (over 2,500) than new patients (966).

There are a few counts of this clonotype. Its antigen is as yet unknown. Time point specified: newly diagnosed GD, antithyroid drugs for less than 3 months. With RNA extracted from PBMCs as input, the TCR library was made. V lost 2 bases and J lost 0, with 13 bases in between. CDR1 is DFQATT and CDR2 is SNEGSKA in the germline V gene (reference sequence). This CDR3 has 15 residues. Sequencing libraries for TCR beta were prepared with iRepertoire HTBI primers and Arm-PCR of CDR3 regions. TCRdb analysed the multiplex PCR reads with MiXCR anew, one entry per CDR3 protein. The profile shows approximately 470,000 distinct CDR3 sequences, 15% to 20% of them singletons. This same sample was also part of a study on T cells in Graves' hyperthyroidism and ophthalmopathy. This second study says: An absence of ophthalmopathy progression within 18 months meant stable Graves' hyperthyroidism. Diagnosis relied on clinical symptoms, serum thyroxine and TRAb, thyroid ultrasound and orbital computed tomography.

This rearrangement joins TRBV20-1 to TRBJ2-5; D might be TRBD2 (6 bases). This TCR was recovered from a man aged 35 to 55 with Graves disease. The sequencing used peripheral blood mononuclear cells (PBMCs), collected at new diagnosis, from a patient treated with antithyroid drugs. As DNA, the CDR3 is TGCAGTGCTAGACGAAGGGGAGGCTACCAAGAGACCCAGTACTTC. Protein: CSARRRGGYQETQYF.